This T cell receptor beta chain was profiled in a study of long-term antiretroviral therapy in people with HIV. Findings of the study overall: CDR3 lengths in HIV samples spanned a narrower range than controls. Pre-ART-expanded clones dominated the repertoire at all time points.

The germline CDR1 and CDR2 sequences are LNHDA and SQIVND (reference sequence). This CDR3 is built from 11 residues. V was cut by 3 bases and J by 12 bases, with 9 bases left in between. With respect to this clone: Antigen specificity is unknown.

Runs used v3.0 of the immunoSEQ assay and were done at survey level. Repertoires were generated with immunoSEQ multiplex PCR, while TCRdb's copy carries only in-frame clones and drops some. Seen here are 20,000 to 25,000 clones, roughly 79% observed once, and the top ten hold 10% to 12%. Every participant with HIV received treatment in the United States. Sequenced material: unsorted PBMCs, taken 1.1 years before starting antiretroviral therapy. The chain couples TRBV19 to TRBJ2-1; D call uncertain. The receptor was isolated from a woman between 40 and 50 years old with HIV. CDR3 coding DNA: TGTGCCAGTAGTATGGGAACTTGGCAGTTCTTC. Its translation: CASSMGTWQFF.